Each of the 29 T cell receptor beta chains below was sequenced from the same sample in a study of shared clonotypes between healthy human individuals. Selected positively for CCR7 and CD45RO-negative, naive CD8 cells excluded terminally differentiated effector memory CD45RA+ cells. The method was immunoSEQ multiplex PCR; TCRdb's version includes in-frame clones alone and lacks a portion of them. This sample yields roughly 2.1 million clones, of which around 93% are seen a single time; roughly 1.7% belongs to the top ten. The material sequenced was naive CD8+ T cells from PBMCs. These receptors all come from a man between 18 and 35 years old in good health. Some clones in this sample may be carry-over from other donors' samples.

The chain carries TRBV28 and TRBJ2-1; the D call may be TRBD1 or TRBD2 (5 bases each). The germline V gene encodes CDR1 MDHEN and CDR2 SYDVKM. The CDR3 is made up of 14 amino acids. Trimming removed 3 bases from V and 3 bases from J, with 9 bases in between. As DNA, the CDR3 is TGTGCCAGCAGTTTTGGGACGGACTACAATGAGCAGTTCTTC. This codes for CASSFGTDYNEQFF.

The chain employs TRBV7-9 and TRBJ1-1, with D maybe TRBD1 (5 bases). The CDR3 runs to 17 residues. Germline V gene lookup returns CDR1 SEHNR and CDR2 FQNEAQ (reference sequence). With 0 bases removed from V and 0 bases from J, the gap between germline ends came to 14 bases. CDR3 protein: CASSLAKTGFMNTEAFF. Here the CDR3 DNA reads TGTGCCAGCAGCTTAGCGAAAACAGGATTCATGAACACTGAAGCTTTCTTT.

This clone was recorded once. Different DNA sequences within this sample yield the same CDR3. The chain carries TRBV5-4 and TRBJ2-5; possible D gene TRBD2, 6 bases. The V end lost 0 bases, the J end lost 5 bases, and 11 bases lay between the germline ends. The CDR3 extends over 14 amino acids. Germline V gene data show CDR1 as SGHNT and CDR2 as YYREEE (reference sequence). In DNA form, the CDR3 reads TGTGCCAGCAGCTTGGTGGAGGGCGGCGAGACCCAGTACTTC. Its protein is CASSLVEGGETQYF. Based on the CDR3 plus reference TRBV5-4 and TRBJ2-5, the full variable domain is ETGVTQSPTHLIKTRGQQVTLRCSSQSGHNTVSWYQQALGQGPQFIFQYYREEENGRGNFPPRFSGLQFPNYSSELNVNALELDDSALYLCASSLVEGGETQYFGPGTRLLVL.

This chain uses TRBV29-1 with TRBJ1-4; TRBD1 agrees at 9 bases. The CDR3 has 14 residues. CDR1 is SQVTM and CDR2 is ANQGSEA in the germline V gene. The junction had 10 bases not matched to a gene; V was cut back by 6 bases and J by 8 bases. CDR3 loop: CSVRLQGAREKLFF. In nucleotides, the CDR3 is TGCAGCGTCCGCTTACAGGGGGCGAGGGAAAAACTGTTTTTT.

This sequence joins TRBV28 and TRBJ1-2, with D unclear. This CDR3 has 14 amino acids. V was pared by 6 bases and J by 5 bases, with 16 bases between. CDR1 and CDR2 from the germline V gene are MDHEN and SYDVKM. In DNA, the CDR3 is TGTGCCAGCAGCCTTCGATACAGTAAATATGGCTACACCTTC. It encodes CASSLRYSKYGYTF.

V usage is TRBV7-9 and J usage is TRBJ1-4; 8 bases agree with TRBD1. Germline-derived CDR1 and CDR2 are SEHNR and FQNEAQ (reference sequence). V trimming: 5 bases; J trimming: 8 bases; junction bases outside the gene matches: 10. The CDR3 sequence is 15 residues long. CDR3 residues: CASSTLQGGDEKLFF. The CDR3 DNA is TGTGCCAGCAGCACCCTACAGGGGGGCGACGAAAAACTGTTTTTT. The complete variable domain, with remaining parts taken from reference TRBV7-9 and TRBJ1-4, reads DTGVSQNPRHKITKRGQNVTFRCDPISEHNRLYWYRQTLGQGPEFLTYFQNEAQLEKSRLLSDRFSAERPKGSFSTLEIQRTEQGDSAMYLCASSTLQGGDEKLFFGSGTQLSVL.

This clone was detected only once. One end of the junction is discordant with germline, which a read error may explain. The V and J genes are TRBV11-2 and TRBJ1-5; D uncertain. Germline V gene sequence: CDR1 SGHAT, CDR2 FQNNGV. The CDR3 extends over 13 amino acids. The CDR3 loop is CANSPTGGKPQHF. CDR3 in DNA: TGTGCCAACAGCCCAACCGGCGGGAAGCCCCAGCATTTT.

The rearrangement joins TRBV7-9 to TRBJ2-7; D is ambiguous. Trimming left V 5 bases short and J 9 bases short, with 20 bases between. From germline, CDR1 is SEHNR and CDR2 FQNEAQ (reference sequence). The CDR3 sequence is 14 residues long. In DNA form, the CDR3 reads TGTGCCAGCAGCCACACCGATGGGGTTAGAGGGCAGTACTTC. The encoded protein is CASSHTDGVRGQYF.

The chain is built from TRBV10-3 and TRBJ2-7; D gene unclear. The CDR3 extends over 16 amino acids. Trimming stripped 5 bases from V and 2 bases from J, with 19 bases between. Germline-derived CDR1 and CDR2 are ENHRY and SYGVKD. The CDR3 bases are TGTGCCATCAGTACCGGGCAGACTGATAGCCCCTACGAGCAGTACTTC. The encoded protein is CAISTGQTDSPYEQYF.

V usage is TRBV29-1 and J usage is TRBJ2-1; TRBD2 matches 8 bases. Per the germline V gene, CDR1 is SQVTM and CDR2 is ANQGSEA. This CDR3 is built from 15 residues. Germline trimming cut 1 base from V and 7 bases from J; bases unmatched to any gene: 9. The DNA of the CDR3 is TGCAGCGTTGAAGGGGGTAGCGGGACTTTTAATGAGCAGTTCTTC. Encoded protein: CSVEGGSGTFNEQFF.

V gene TRBV5-1 combines with J gene TRBJ1-3; D not resolved. Germline-derived CDR1 and CDR2 are SGHRS and YFSETQ. The CDR3 has 11 residues. V dropped 5 bases and J dropped 9 bases, with 9 bases sitting between them. The CDR3 sequence is CASRAGGTIYF. The DNA of the CDR3 is TGCGCCAGCAGGGCGGGCGGCACCATATATTTT.

The V and J genes are TRBV27 and TRBJ2-7, with a weak D call TRBD2 (6 bases). CDR3 length equals 15 residues. Germline V gene lookup returns CDR1 MNHEY and CDR2 SMNVEV (reference sequence). The V end lost 1 base, the J end lost 7 bases, and 17 bases lay between the germline ends. The CDR3: CASSLLGEAPPEQYF. The CDR3 DNA follows: TGTGCCAGCAGTTTATTGGGGGAGGCCCCTCCGGAGCAGTACTTC.

The V gene is TRBV28, the J gene TRBJ2-1; 7 bases align to TRBD2. V was clipped by 1 base and J by 8 bases; unmatched bases: 8. CDR1 is MDHEN, CDR2 SYDVKM, per germline. This CDR3 comprises 15 residues. The CDR3, as DNA: TGTGCCAGCAGTTTATCGCTAGCGGAGCCCTATGAGCAGTTCTTC. As protein: CASSLSLAEPYEQFF.

A word on this clone: Other nucleotide sequences from this sample produce the same CDR3. The chain carries TRBV7-9 and TRBJ2-1; no clear D. The V end was cut by 1 base, the J end by 1 base, with 8 bases between. Germline CDR1 and CDR2: SEHNR and FQNEAQ (reference sequence). This CDR3 contains 15 residues. CDR3 amino acids: CASSLVGGSYNEQFF. As DNA, the CDR3 is TGTGCCAGCAGCTTAGTAGGCGGTTCCTACAATGAGCAGTTCTTC.

CDR3 bases: TGTGCCAGCAGCCATGCAGCTGAAGCTTTCTTT. This encodes CASSHAAEAFF. V gene TRBV6-5 combines with J gene TRBJ1-1; D remains unclear. V was trimmed by 6 bases and J by 6 bases, leaving 8 bases between them. The germline gives CDR1 MNHEY, CDR2 SVGAGI. The CDR3 runs to 11 residues.

As for this clone: This sample also contains other DNA sequences that code for the same CDR3. V usage is TRBV6-1 and J usage is TRBJ2-7, with D perhaps given as TRBD1 or TRBD2 (5 bases each). CDR1 and CDR2 from the germline V gene are MNHNS and SASEGT. There are 15 residues in the CDR3. Trimming shortened V by 1 base and J by 0 bases, and 10 bases separated the two germline ends. The CDR3 bases are TGTGCCAGCAGTGAAGGGGCAGGGAGCTCCTACGAGCAGTACTTC. Protein: CASSEGAGSSYEQYF.

This clone has only one observation. The chain has TRBV27 and TRBJ2-3, with 11 bases lining up with TRBD1. J gave up 4 bases and V 6 bases, and 6 bases lay outside the gene matches. The germline V gene encodes CDR1 MNHEY and CDR2 SMNVEV (reference sequence). This CDR3 has 15 amino acids. CDR3 nucleotides: TGTGCCAGCAGACCCCGGGACAGGGGGGCAGATACGCAGTATTTT. It is translated as CASRPRDRGADTQYF.

The chain employs TRBV29-1 and TRBJ1-1, with a tentative D call TRBD1 (5 bases). The CDR3 is 15 residues long. The ends were cut back, 8 bases at V and 0 bases at J, with 19 bases in the middle. The germline V gene has CDR1 SQVTM and CDR2 ANQGSEA. CDR3 sequence reads: CSPYLLRGVNTEAFF. The CDR3, as DNA: TGCAGCCCCTATTTACTGCGAGGGGTGAACACTGAAGCTTTCTTT.

This clone was counted once. V is TRBV14 and J is TRBJ2-7; D not resolved. The CDR3 covers 12 residues. V was shortened by 8 bases and J by 7 bases, with 15 bases between the two germline ends. The germline V gene encodes CDR1 SGHDN and CDR2 FVKESK. In nucleotides, the CDR3 is TGTGCCAGCTCCCCCGGCCCGAGTGAGCAGTACTTC. Protein product: CASSPGPSEQYF. The full variable domain, its missing parts supplied by reference TRBV14 and TRBJ2-7, is EAGVTQFPSHSVIEKGQTVTLRCDPISGHDNLYWYRRVMGKEIKFLLHFVKESKQDESGMPNNRFLAERTGGTYSTLKVQPAELEDSGVYFCASSPGPSEQYFGPGTRLTVT.

The chain is built from TRBV7-9 and TRBJ2-7; D not certain. V dropped 5 bases and J dropped 3 bases, with 8 bases sitting between them. Germline V gene sequence: CDR1 SEHNR, CDR2 FQNEAQ (reference sequence). The length of the CDR3 is 12 residues. CDR3 residues: CASSLHIYEQYF. The CDR3 nucleotides are TGTGCCAGCAGCCTACATATCTACGAGCAGTACTTC.

This clone was detected a few times. The rearrangement uses TRBV2 and TRBJ2-1, with 11 bases identical to TRBD2. The CDR3 has 16 residues. V dropped 4 bases and J dropped 6; count of bases not matched to a gene: 8. Germline CDR1 SNHLY, CDR2 FYNNEI. The DNA for the CDR3 is TGTGCCAGCAGTGGACTATTAGCGGGAGGGCCCAATGAGCAGTTCTTC. It yields the protein CASSGLLAGGPNEQFF.

The chain carries TRBV15 and TRBJ2-5, with 8 bases lining up with TRBD1. The V gene end was trimmed by 5 bases and the J gene end by 3 bases; junction bases not matched to a gene: 8. The CDR3 totals 15 residues. Germline V CDR1 and CDR2: LNHNV, YYDKDF (reference sequence). The CDR3 region has the DNA TGTGCCACCAGCGCAACAGGGGGTACTAAAGAGACCCAGTACTTC. Translated: CATSATGGTKETQYF. Together with reference TRBV15 and TRBJ2-5, the CDR3 gives the full variable domain: DAMVIQNPRYQVTQFGKPVTLSCSQTLNHNVMYWYQQKSSQAPKLLFHYYDKDFNNEADTPDNFQSRRPNTSFCFLDIRSPGLGDTAMYLCATSATGGTKETQYFGPGTRLLVL.

The genes are TRBV29-1 and TRBJ2-7; 11 bases match TRBD2. The J segment lost 4 bases and the V segment lost 6 bases, leaving 5 bases of the junction unmatched. Germline CDR1 reads SQVTM; CDR2 reads ANQGSEA. This CDR3 is 13 amino acids long. The CDR3: CSVLGTSGYEQYF. CDR3 sequence (DNA): TGCAGCGTCCTCGGGACTAGCGGTTACGAGCAGTACTTC.

The V gene is TRBV7-3, the J gene TRBJ1-1; TRBD1 is a possible D gene (5 bases). There are 17 residues in the CDR3. Germline V gene data show CDR1 as SGHTA and CDR2 as FQGTGA. The V end lost 2 bases, the J end lost 1 base, and 17 bases lay between the germline ends. DNA of the CDR3: TGTGCCAGCAGCTTAGGCCCCCCGAGCAGGGAGAACACTGAAGCTTTCTTT. This encodes CASSLGPPSRENTEAFF.

This chain joins TRBV21-1 and TRBJ2-7; TRBD2, the table's D call, lacks a check against the DNA. TRBV21-1 is given as a pseudogene. This CDR3 has 20 residues. CDR3 protein: CASSKEVRGDSGPGGYEQYF. Written as DNA, the CDR3 is TGTGCCAGCAGCAAAGAGGTGCGGGGGGACAGTGGGCCCGGAGGCTACGAGCAGTACTTC.

The V gene is TRBV5-4, the J gene TRBJ1-2; D perhaps matches TRBD1 (6 bases). Trimming cost V 5 bases and J 4 bases, with 21 bases left between them. Germline V gene sequence: CDR1 SGHNT, CDR2 YYREEE (reference sequence). This CDR3 spans 16 amino acids. The chain's CDR3 is CASRILDSPIPYGYTF. The CDR3 DNA follows: TGTGCCAGCAGAATTCTGGACAGCCCTATACCCTATGGCTACACCTTC. The full variable domain, with the rest looked up from reference TRBV5-4 and TRBJ1-2, is ETGVTQSPTHLIKTRGQQVTLRCSSQSGHNTVSWYQQALGQGPQFIFQYYREEENGRGNFPPRFSGLQFPNYSSELNVNALELDDSALYLCASRILDSPIPYGYTFGSGTRLTVV.

The rearrangement uses TRBV5-1 and TRBJ2-7, with a weak D call TRBD2 (6 bases). Trimming pared 2 bases from V and 0 bases from J, leaving 9 bases between. The CDR3 has 14 residues. Germline V CDR1 and CDR2: SGHRS, YFSETQ. In nucleotides, the CDR3 is TGCGCCAGCAGCTTCGGGCGGGACTCCTACGAGCAGTACTTC. Translated, it gives CASSFGRDSYEQYF. Together with reference TRBV5-1 and TRBJ2-7, the CDR3 gives the full variable domain: KAGVTQTPRYLIKTRGQQVTLSCSPISGHRSVSWYQQTPGQGLQFLFEYFSETQRNKGNFPGRFSGRQFSNSRSEMNVSTLELGDSALYLCASSFGRDSYEQYFGPGTRLTVT.

The chain links TRBV7-6 to TRBJ2-5; 11 nucleotides line up with TRBD2. From germline, CDR1 is SGHVS and CDR2 FNYEAQ. The CDR3 totals 16 residues. V gave up 5 bases and J gave up 1 base; unmatched junction bases: 6. The CDR3 region is CASSGRLAGRQETQYF. The CDR3 nucleotides read TGTGCCAGCAGCGGGCGACTAGCGGGACGCCAAGAGACCCAGTACTTC.

The chain recombines TRBV9 with TRBJ2-3, with D perhaps matching TRBD1 (5 bases). The V end lost 5 bases, the J end lost 5 bases, and 21 bases lay between the germline ends. The CDR3 extends over 16 amino acids. CDR1 is SGDLS and CDR2 is YYNGEE in the germline V gene. The CDR3 sequence is CASSGLGPSTRDTQYF. The DNA for the CDR3 is TGTGCCAGCAGTGGCCTGGGGCCCTCGACCCGAGATACGCAGTATTTT.